The subject of this entry is one T cell receptor (beta chain). Its antigen is as yet unknown. Primed by a sample-barcoded 5' primer and a J-beta primer mix, a second PCR proceeded for roughly 6 to 12 cycles. A template-switch adaptor containing 12 random nucleotides labeled each cDNA molecule. TCRdb ran MiXCR on the 5' RACE reads and lists one entry per CDR3 protein. The data show some 690,000 distinct CDR3 sequences, 22% seen once. The data were taken from a study of blood T cells in healthy people across ages. Study results and caveats: Long-lived donors exceeded aged donors in naive CD4+ cells and diversity.

Germline trimming cut 5 bases from V and 2 bases from J; bases unmatched to any gene: 6. Germline CDR1 SGHVS, CDR2 FNYEAQ. The CDR3 extends over 17 amino acids. This TCR came from a man aged 65-85 years in good health. The specimen sequenced was blood. The rearrangement links TRBV7-6 to TRBJ2-2; 12 nucleotides line up with TRBD2. CDR3 coding DNA: TGTGCCAGCAGCCCAAGGACTAGCGGGGTAAACACCGGGGAGCTGTTTTTT. Amino acids: CASSPRTSGVNTGELFF.